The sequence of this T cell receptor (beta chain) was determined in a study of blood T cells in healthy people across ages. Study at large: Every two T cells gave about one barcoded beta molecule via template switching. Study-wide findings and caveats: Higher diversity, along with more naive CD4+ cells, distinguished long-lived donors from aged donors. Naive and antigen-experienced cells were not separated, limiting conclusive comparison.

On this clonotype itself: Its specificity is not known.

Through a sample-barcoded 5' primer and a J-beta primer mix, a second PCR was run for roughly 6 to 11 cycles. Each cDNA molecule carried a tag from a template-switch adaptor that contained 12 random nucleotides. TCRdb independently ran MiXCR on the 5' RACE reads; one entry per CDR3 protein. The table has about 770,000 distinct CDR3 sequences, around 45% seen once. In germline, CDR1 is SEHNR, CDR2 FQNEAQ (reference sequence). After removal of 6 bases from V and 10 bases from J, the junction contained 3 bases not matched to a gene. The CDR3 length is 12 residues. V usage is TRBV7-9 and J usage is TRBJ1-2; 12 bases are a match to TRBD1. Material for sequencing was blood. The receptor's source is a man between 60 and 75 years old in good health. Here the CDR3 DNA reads TGTGCCAGCAGAATGGGACAGGGGGCCTACACCTTC. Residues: CASRMGQGAYTF.